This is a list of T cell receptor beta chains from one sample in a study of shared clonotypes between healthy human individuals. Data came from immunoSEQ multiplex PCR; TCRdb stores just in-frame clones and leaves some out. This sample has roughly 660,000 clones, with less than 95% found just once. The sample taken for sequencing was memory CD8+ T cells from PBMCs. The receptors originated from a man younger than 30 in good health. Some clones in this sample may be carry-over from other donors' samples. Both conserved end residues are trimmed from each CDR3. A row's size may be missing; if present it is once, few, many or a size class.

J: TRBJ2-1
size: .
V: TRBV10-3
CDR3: AISESESSYNEQF

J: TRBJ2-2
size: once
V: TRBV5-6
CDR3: ASSQRQGATGELF

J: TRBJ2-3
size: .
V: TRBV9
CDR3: ASSPLGGRWSGHIADTQY

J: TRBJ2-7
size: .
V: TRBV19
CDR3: ASNAGVSYEQY

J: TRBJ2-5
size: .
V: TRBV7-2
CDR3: ASSTPGLQETQY

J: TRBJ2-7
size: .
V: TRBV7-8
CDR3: ASSLRTSGRAISYEQY

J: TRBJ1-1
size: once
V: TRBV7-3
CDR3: ASSLNRGAEAF

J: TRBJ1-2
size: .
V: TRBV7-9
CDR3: ASSPPDVGAGYGYT

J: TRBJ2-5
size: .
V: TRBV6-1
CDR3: ASSERGWAGMRETQY

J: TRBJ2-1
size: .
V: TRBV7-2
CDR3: ASSEAGVLYNEQF

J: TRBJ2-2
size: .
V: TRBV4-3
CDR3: ASSPFQSGMNTGELF

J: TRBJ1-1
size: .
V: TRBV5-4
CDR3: ASSWGQGAEAF

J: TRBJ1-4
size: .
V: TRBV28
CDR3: ASSLSLTQEKLF

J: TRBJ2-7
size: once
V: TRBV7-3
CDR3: ASSLGGGGSYEQY

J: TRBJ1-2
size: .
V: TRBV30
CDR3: AWSVRRAGPFVDYT

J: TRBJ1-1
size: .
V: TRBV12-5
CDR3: ASGPRSFPNTEAF

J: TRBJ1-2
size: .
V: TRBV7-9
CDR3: ASSPGWGAGYT

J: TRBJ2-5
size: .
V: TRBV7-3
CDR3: ASSLTHGRLGETQY

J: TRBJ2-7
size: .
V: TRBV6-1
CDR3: ASAEGGKSYEQY

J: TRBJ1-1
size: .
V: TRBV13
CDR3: ASSYVPEAMNTEAF

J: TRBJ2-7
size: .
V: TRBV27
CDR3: ASSLTSGVAYEQY

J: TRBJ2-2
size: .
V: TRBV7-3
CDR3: ASSFSPTGELF

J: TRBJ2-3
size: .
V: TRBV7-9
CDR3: ASSLASDRTQY

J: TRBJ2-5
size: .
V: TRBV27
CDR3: ASSPWTSGETQY

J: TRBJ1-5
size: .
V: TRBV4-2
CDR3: ASSQDWAGDNQPQH

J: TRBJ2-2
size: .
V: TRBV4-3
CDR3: ASSQVDRGPSGELF

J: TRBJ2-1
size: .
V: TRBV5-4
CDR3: ASSLGSISYEQF

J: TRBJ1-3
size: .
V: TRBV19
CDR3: ASSRTAGPGNTIY

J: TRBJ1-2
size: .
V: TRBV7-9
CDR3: ASSLTSGDYGYT

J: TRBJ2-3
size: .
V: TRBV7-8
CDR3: ASSFGTSGYTDTQY

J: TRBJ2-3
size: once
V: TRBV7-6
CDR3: ASSTLGVTSTDTQY

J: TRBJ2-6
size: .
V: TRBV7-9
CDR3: ASRLGQGIVNSGANVLT

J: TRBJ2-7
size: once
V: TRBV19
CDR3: ASSPEFWQTSSYEQY

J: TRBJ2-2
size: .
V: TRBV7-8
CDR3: ASSLDYRGTGELF

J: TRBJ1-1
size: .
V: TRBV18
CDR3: ASSPDSKLNRRGFAAF

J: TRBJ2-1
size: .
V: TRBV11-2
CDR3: ASSLDPAEAYNEQF

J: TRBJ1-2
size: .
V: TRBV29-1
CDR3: SVETPWTGGYT

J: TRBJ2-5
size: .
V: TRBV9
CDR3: ASSVFPGTGETQY

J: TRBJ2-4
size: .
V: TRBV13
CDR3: ASSPSDGGQGAHIQY

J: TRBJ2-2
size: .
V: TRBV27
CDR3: ASSQALGQGVWKLF

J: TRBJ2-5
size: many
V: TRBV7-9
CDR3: ASSLGPTGGVETQY

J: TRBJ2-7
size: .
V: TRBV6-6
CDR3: ASSYSGGGADYEQY

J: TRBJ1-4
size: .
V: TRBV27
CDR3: ASSSRQGSQPGAEKLF

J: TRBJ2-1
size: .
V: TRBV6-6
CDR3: AGNRVDEQF